Detailed here is one T cell receptor beta chain. Using its own MiXCR run on the PCR reads, TCRdb lists one record per CDR3 protein. The sample lists 20,000 to 30,000 distinct CDR3 sequences; 50% to 65% were seen once. This sample is drawn from a study of vaccination and CD4 T cells after COVID-19. Trimming removed 4 bases at V and 0 bases at J, with 7 bases between. CDR3 length: 14 residues. Germline values: CDR1 KGHSY, CDR2 FQNENV. The source is a human donor who had recovered from COVID-19. The sample was CD4+ T cells from blood, taken before SARS-CoV-2 vaccination. The chain has TRBV16 and TRBJ1-5; TRBD1 is a possible D gene (6 bases). CDR3 nucleotides: TGTGCCAGCAGCCGGGACAATAGCAATCAGCCCCAGCATTTT. Translating it yields CASSRDNSNQPQHF.